These T cell receptor beta chains were read from a single sample in a study of blood T cell repertoires in COVID-19. Assay used: immunoSEQ multiplex PCR; TCRdb lists only in-frame clones, some missing. The sample includes some 200,000 clones, roughly four fifths seen only once; the top ten take roughly 4.8%. The sample taken for sequencing was PBMCs or T cells enriched from blood (not recorded which). The origin of the receptors is a woman in her forties or fifties who had been exposed to COVID-19. The CDR3 runs from the conserved cysteine through the conserved F or W. D genes are given only for firm matches. Rows give clone size only sometimes, using once, few, many, or a class for an expanded clone.

TGTGCCAGCAGCCAAGGGGACAGGGGGCGTGAAAAACTGTTTTTT	CASSQGDRGREKLFF	NA	TRBV28	TRBJ1-4	TRBD1
TGTGCCAGCAGTTTTAGCTCCTACAATGAGCAGTTCTTC	CASSFSSYNEQFF	NA	TRBV12-3/TRBV12-4	TRBJ2-1	NA
TGTGCCAGCAGTTGGAGCGGGGGCTACGAGCAGTACTTC	CASSWSGGYEQYF	NA	TRBV6-2/TRBV6-3	TRBJ2-7	TRBD2
TGTGCCAGCAGCTCCCGGACAGGGAGTTTGGAAAAACTGTTTTTT	CASSSRTGSLEKLFF	NA	TRBV11-2	TRBJ1-4	TRBD1
TGTGCCAGCAGCTCGGGGTCGGGAAACACCATATATTTT	CASSSGSGNTIYF	NA	TRBV7-6	TRBJ1-3	NA
TGCGCCAGCAGCCAGGTATCCTACAATGAGCAGTTCTTC	CASSQVSYNEQFF	NA	TRBV5-1	TRBJ2-1	NA
TGTGCCAGCAGCTTAGAGGGGGTCGGGCAAGAGACCCAGTACTTC	CASSLEGVGQETQYF	NA	TRBV11-1	TRBJ2-5	NA
TGCGCCAGCAGCCGTTACCGAGGGTTTCAAGAGACCCAGTACTTC	CASSRYRGFQETQYF	NA	TRBV5-1	TRBJ2-5	NA
TGTGCCAGCAGCTTGGCCGGGTCCACAGATACGCAGTATTTT	CASSLAGSTDTQYF	NA	TRBV5-4	TRBJ2-3	NA
TGTGCCTGGAGTCTTGACGGAGATCAGCCCCAGCATTTT	CAWSLDGDQPQHF	few	TRBV30	TRBJ1-5	NA
TGTGCCAGCGCCCTAGGGGCCTTCACAGATACGCAGTATTTT	CASALGAFTDTQYF	NA	TRBV9	TRBJ2-3	NA
TGTGCCAGCAGTGAACCCGATCGACACTCTCCGGGACAGGGCTACAATGAGCAGTTCTTC	CASSEPDRHSPGQGYNEQFF	NA	TRBV2	TRBJ2-1	TRBD1
TGTGCCAGCAGTCGCGCGACTGCCACTGAAGCTTTCTTT	CASSRATATEAFF	few	TRBV3-1/TRBV3-2	TRBJ1-1	NA
TGCGCCAGCAGCATGACTAAAGAGACCCAGTACTTC	CASSMTKETQYF	NA	TRBV5-1	TRBJ2-5	NA
TGTGCCAGCAGCCCGCTAGACAGTAGCAATCAGCCCCAGCATTTT	CASSPLDSSNQPQHF	NA	TRBV7-9	TRBJ1-5	NA
TGCGCCAGCAGCTCGCGACTAGCGGGGGGGCCTTCAGATACGCAGTATTTT	CASSSRLAGGPSDTQYF	once	TRBV5-1	TRBJ2-3	TRBD2